The 10 T cell receptor beta chains given below trace back to one sample, sequenced in a study of blood T cell repertoires in COVID-19. Libraries were prepared by immunoSEQ multiplex PCR; TCRdb keeps only in-frame clonotypes and omits some of them. The table includes under 300,000 clones, around 84% detected once. The sequenced sample was peripheral blood. The receptors stem from a woman between 65 and 79 years old with active or convalescent COVID-19.

The CDR3 region has the DNA TGTGCCAGCTCACCCCCCACGGAAGAGACCCAGTACTTC. Encoded protein: CASSPPTEETQYF. The chain is built from TRBV18 and TRBJ2-5; unclear D gene. The CDR3 extends over 13 amino acids. Trimming took 3 bases from V and 3 from J, leaving 8 bases between them. Germline V gene data show CDR1 as KGHSH and CDR2 as LQKENI.

J is TRBJ1-4 and V is TRBV6-5; no clear D. This CDR3 comprises 15 residues. CDR1 MNHEY and CDR2 SVGAGI come from the germline V gene. Trimming shortened V by 2 bases and J by 8 bases, and 15 bases separated the two germline ends. CDR3 sequence (DNA): TGTGCCAGCAGTTACGAACCCATCGGCGGAGAAAAACTGTTTTTT. Translation: CASSYEPIGGEKLFF.

The chain is built from TRBV6-5 and TRBJ1-6; a possible D gene is TRBD1 (5 bases). With 7 bases removed from V and 8 bases from J, the gap between germline ends came to 15 bases. The CDR3 consists of 14 residues. Germline values: CDR1 MNHEY, CDR2 SVGAGI. This chain's CDR3 is CASIPGSSDSPLHF. CDR3 bases: TGTGCCAGCATTCCAGGGTCGTCGGATTCACCCCTCCACTTT.

This sequence joins TRBV19 and TRBJ1-3; D may be TRBD1 (5 bases). The CDR3 contains 14 residues. Germline V gene sequence: CDR1 LNHDA, CDR2 SQIVND (reference sequence). V dropped 3 bases and J dropped 4 bases, with 10 bases sitting between them. The CDR3 DNA follows: TGTGCCAGTAGTATTGCTAGGGGAGGAAACACCATATATTTT. Its protein product is CASSIARGGNTIYF. The full variable domain, completed using reference TRBV19 and TRBJ1-3, is DGGITQSPKYLFRKEGQNVTLSCEQNLNHDAMYWYRQDPGQGLRLIYYSQIVNDFQKGDIAEGYSVSREKKESFPLTVTSAQKNPTAFYLCASSIARGGNTIYFGEGSWLTVV.

The gene calls are TRBV27 and TRBJ1-6; D ambiguous. V was trimmed by 8 bases and J by 6 bases, leaving 8 bases between them. This CDR3 comprises 12 residues. CDR1 is MNHEY and CDR2 is SMNVEV in the germline V gene (reference sequence). CDR3 amino acids: CASGRSNSPLHF. DNA for the CDR3: TGTGCCAGCGGCCGATCTAATTCACCCCTCCACTTT.

To note about this clone: The sample carries other DNA sequences with the same CDR3. The chain couples TRBV5-1 to TRBJ1-1, with D possibly TRBD1 on 6 matching bases. The germline V gene has CDR1 SGHRS and CDR2 YFSETQ. V shed 0 bases and J shed 2 bases, with 8 bases lying between them. This CDR3 spans 14 amino acids. The CDR3 region is CASSLGTVNTEAFF. CDR3 bases: TGCGCCAGCAGCTTGGGGACAGTTAACACTGAAGCTTTCTTT. Combining the CDR3 with reference TRBV5-1 and TRBJ1-1 gives the whole variable domain KAGVTQTPRYLIKTRGQQVTLSCSPISGHRSVSWYQQTPGQGLQFLFEYFSETQRNKGNFPGRFSGRQFSNSRSEMNVSTLELGDSALYLCASSLGTVNTEAFFGQGTRLTVV.

The rearrangement links TRBV6-2 or TRBV6-3 to TRBJ1-1; the D gene is possibly TRBD1 (5 bases). The CDR3 consists of 14 residues. V was trimmed by 5 bases and J by 3 bases, leaving 13 bases between them. Germline V gives CDR1 MNHEY, CDR2 SVGEGT. The CDR3 spells CASSKRAGDTEAFF. CDR3 in DNA: TGTGCCAGCAGTAAGAGGGCGGGGGACACTGAAGCTTTCTTT.

The CDR3 DNA is TGCGCCAGCAGCCAAGATATAGGAAGGGGCGGGGAGCTGTTTTTT. Encoded protein: CASSQDIGRGGELFF. This sequence joins TRBV4-3 and TRBJ2-2; perhaps TRBD1 as D (5 bases). The CDR3 totals 15 residues. Germline CDR1 and CDR2: LGHNA and YSLEER. V lost 0 bases and J 7 bases, leaving 12 bases between the germline ends.

In its sample, this clone was seen a few times. The chain is built from TRBV28 and TRBJ1-2, with a weak D call TRBD1 (5 bases). The CDR3 totals 15 residues. V was pared by 7 bases and J by 5 bases, with 20 bases between. CDR1 and CDR2 (germline): MDHEN, SYDVKM. CDR3 protein: CASIPGGGRGYGYTF. The CDR3 coding sequence is TGTGCCAGCATCCCTGGGGGGGGAAGGGGATATGGCTACACCTTC.

This chain links TRBV4-1 with TRBJ1-2; 7 bases map to TRBD1. The germline V gene encodes CDR1 MGHRA and CDR2 YSYEKL. This CDR3 has 15 amino acids. With V trimmed by 3 bases and J by 4 bases, 8 bases remained unmatched. This chain's CDR3 is CASSQQTGIFYGYTF. CDR3 DNA: TGCGCCAGCAGCCAGCAGACAGGGATTTTCTATGGCTACACCTTC.